This T cell receptor beta chain was documented in a study of blood T cell repertoires in COVID-19. Overall study context: Collection of acute and convalescent COVID-19 samples took place in the United States, Italy and Spain. PBMCs, B-cell-depleted T cells, or T cells provided the cDNA or gDNA that made up the material.

In the study's own analysis: Reference gene primers were amplified, and this amplification served to estimate nucleated cell counts. Assay: immunoSEQ multiplex PCR; the TCRdb copy retains only in-frame clones and omits some. The V and J calls and clone size are taken from that table; D and trimming were inferred from the DNA. This table holds about 88,000 clones, roughly 90% found once. The CDR3 totals 14 residues. Germline V CDR1 and CDR2: SNHLY, FYNNEI. Remarks on this clone: At one boundary the junction diverges from the germline segment, which might be a read error.

The origin of this receptor is an elderly woman with acute or convalescent COVID-19. The sample was peripheral blood. The rearrangement links TRBV2 to TRBJ1-6, with 8 positions matching TRBD1. CDR3 in DNA: TGTGCCAGTAGTGGCGGACAGGGCAATTCACCCCTCCACTTT. Protein product: CASSGGQGNSPLHF.